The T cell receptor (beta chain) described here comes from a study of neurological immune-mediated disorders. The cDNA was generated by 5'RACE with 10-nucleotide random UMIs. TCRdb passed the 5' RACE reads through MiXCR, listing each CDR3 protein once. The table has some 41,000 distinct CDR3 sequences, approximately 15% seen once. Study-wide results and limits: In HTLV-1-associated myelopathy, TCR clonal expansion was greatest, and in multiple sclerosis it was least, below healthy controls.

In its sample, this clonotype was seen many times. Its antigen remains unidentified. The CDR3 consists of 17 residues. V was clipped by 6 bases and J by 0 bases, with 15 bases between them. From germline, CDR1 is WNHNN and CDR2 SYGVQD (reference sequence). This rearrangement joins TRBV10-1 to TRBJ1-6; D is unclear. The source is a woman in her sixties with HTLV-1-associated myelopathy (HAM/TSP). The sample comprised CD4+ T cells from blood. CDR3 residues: CASRNASESSYNSPLHF. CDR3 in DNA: TGCGCCAGCAGGAATGCGTCAGAAAGCTCCTATAATTCACCCCTCCACTTT.